The next 27 T cell receptor beta chains were all read from a single sample in a study of OX40 agonist ivuxolimab in advanced cancers. The table came from immunoSEQ multiplex PCR; TCRdb's copy has only in-frame clones and leaves some out. The table records tens of thousands of clones, approximately 79% of them present only once. The input for sequencing was CD4+ or CD8+ T cells sorted from blood, taken in a trial of the OX40 agonist ivuxolimab. All receptors come from an adult with an advanced solid tumor such as melanoma, head and neck, liver or kidney cancer.

This clone has a single count. This sequence joins TRBV5-1 and TRBJ1-2; a possible D gene is TRBD1 (5 bases). Germline CDR1 and CDR2: SGHRS and YFSETQ. V dropped 7 bases and J dropped 4 bases, with 17 bases sitting between them. CDR3 length equals 14 residues. CDR3 bases: TGCGCCAGCCGCCCGGGCCGGGGCGGCTATGGCTACACCTTC. Amino acids: CASRPGRGGYGYTF.

This clone occurred a few times. The rearrangement uses TRBV18 and TRBJ1-1, with 8 bases identical to TRBD1. Germline-derived CDR1 and CDR2 are KGHSH and LQKENI. V gave up 6 bases and J gave up 7 bases; unmatched junction bases: 10. This CDR3 is 14 amino acids long. The CDR3 nucleotides are TGTGCCAGCTCGTTGGACAGGGAGGGGGTTGAAGCTTTCTTT. It encodes CASSLDREGVEAFF.

This chain connects TRBV5-1 to TRBJ2-7; D not certain. Per germline, CDR1 SGHRS and CDR2 YFSETQ. Trimming took off 0 bases at V and 4 bases at J, with 8 bases between the two ends. The CDR3 has 13 amino acids. The CDR3 sequence: CASSLGGEYEQYF. DNA of the CDR3: TGCGCCAGCAGCTTGGGTGGAGAATACGAGCAGTACTTC.

This clone was recorded only once. The gene calls are TRBV30 and TRBJ1-1; 8 bases are a match to TRBD1. The CDR3 is made up of 16 amino acids. Trimming at V came to 1 base and at J to 7 bases, leaving 14 bases not matched to a gene. CDR1 is GTSNPN and CDR2 is SVGIG in the germline V gene (reference sequence). This chain's CDR3 is CAWSAFTIRGLHEAFF. The DNA for the CDR3 is TGTGCCTGGAGTGCCTTCACTATCAGGGGGCTGCATGAAGCTTTCTTT.

The V and J genes are TRBV7-9 and TRBJ2-3, with D maybe TRBD1 (6 bases). There are 15 residues in the CDR3. The germline gives CDR1 SEHNR, CDR2 FQNEAQ (reference sequence). V lost 5 bases, J lost 2 bases, and 14 bases lay in between. Here the CDR3 reads CASSKGDGDTDTQYF. The CDR3, as DNA: TGTGCCAGCAGCAAGGGGGACGGAGACACAGATACGCAGTATTTT.

As DNA, the CDR3 is TGTGCCAGCAGCTCGGGGGTTGAAGCTTTCTTT. Its protein product is CASSSGVEAFF. The chain has TRBV7-9 and TRBJ1-1; a possible D gene is TRBD1 (5 bases). Germline V lookup: CDR1 SEHNR, CDR2 FQNEAQ (reference sequence). Trimming stripped 4 bases from V and 7 bases from J, with 7 bases between. This CDR3 is 11 amino acids long.

V is TRBV5-4 and J is TRBJ1-1; no reliable D call. The germline V gene encodes CDR1 SGHNT and CDR2 YYREEE (reference sequence). The CDR3 totals 12 residues. V lost 4 bases, J lost 3 bases, and 7 bases lay in between. The chain's CDR3 is CASSHLDTEAFF. The CDR3 region has the DNA TGTGCCAGCAGCCATCTAGACACTGAAGCTTTCTTT.

The genes are TRBV2 and TRBJ1-5; tentative D call: TRBD1 (5 bases). Trimming cost V 4 bases and J 3 bases, with 7 bases left between them. Germline CDR1 SNHLY, CDR2 FYNNEI. The CDR3 spans 13 residues. DNA of the CDR3: TGTGCCAGCAGTGGACAGTTCAATCAGCCCCAGCATTTT. Translating it yields CASSGQFNQPQHF.

CDR3 in amino acids: CASSQGTAVGYTF. In nucleotides, the CDR3 is TGTGCCAGCAGCCAAGGGACCGCGGTTGGCTACACCTTC. The chain couples TRBV11-2 to TRBJ1-2; a possible D gene is TRBD1 (5 bases). This CDR3 contains 13 residues. The germline V and J ends were trimmed by 5 bases and 7 bases, with 14 bases remaining between them. The germline gives CDR1 SGHAT, CDR2 FQNNGV.

The rearrangement joins TRBV29-1 to TRBJ1-2, with TRBD1 identical over 8 bases. Germline V gene data show CDR1 as SQVTM and CDR2 as ANQGSEA. J gave up 3 bases and V 6 bases, and 0 bases lay outside the gene matches. The CDR3 covers 11 residues. The CDR3 DNA reads as TGCAGCGTGACAGGGGACTATGGCTACACCTTC. Its translation is CSVTGDYGYTF.

This rearrangement joins TRBV30 to TRBJ1-3; D might be TRBD1 (6 bases). The CDR3 runs 16 residues. The V and J ends lost 3 bases and 1 base respectively, with 16 bases between them. Germline V gives CDR1 GTSNPN, CDR2 SVGIG (reference sequence). The CDR3 is CAWRDRDTESGNTIYF. CDR3 nucleotides: TGTGCCTGGAGGGACCGGGACACCGAGTCTGGAAACACCATATATTTT.

The chain is built from TRBV7-2 and TRBJ1-6; D perhaps matches TRBD1 (5 bases). CDR3 length: 13 residues. Trimming left V 6 bases short and J 10 bases short, with 13 bases between. CDR1 is SGHTA, CDR2 FQGNSA, per germline. CDR3 coding DNA: TGTGCCAGCAGTTTACAGCGGGACTCACCCCTCCACTTT. It encodes CASSLQRDSPLHF.

The CDR3 reads CASFSIPSNTGELFF. The CDR3 DNA reads TGTGCCAGCTTTTCGATCCCCTCGAACACCGGGGAGCTGTTTTTT. The gene calls are TRBV6-5 and TRBJ2-2; D is unresolved. CDR3 length equals 15 residues. Germline CDR1 is MNHEY and CDR2 is SVGAGI. Trimming took 8 bases from V and 0 from J, leaving 13 bases between them.

The chain joins TRBV6-5 to TRBJ2-5; D remains ambiguous. Looked up from germline, CDR1 is MNHEY and CDR2 is SVGAGI. There are 11 residues in the CDR3. Trimming cost V 5 bases and J 5 bases, with 6 bases left between them. As DNA, the CDR3 is TGTGCCAGCAGTGTCCACGAGACCCAGTACTTC. Protein product: CASSVHETQYF.

The rearrangement uses TRBV6-1 and TRBJ1-5; no clear D. Germline V gene lookup returns CDR1 MNHNS and CDR2 SASEGT. Trimming took 2 bases from V and 7 from J, leaving 9 bases between them. CDR3 length: 13 residues. CDR3 region: CASSEPLQQPQHF. CDR3 bases: TGTGCCAGCAGTGAACCCCTGCAACAGCCCCAGCATTTT.

This clone has just a few counts. The chain joins TRBV4-3 to TRBJ2-3; maybe TRBD1 (5 bases). The germline V and J ends were trimmed by 0 bases and 6 bases, with 10 bases remaining between them. The CDR3 is 14 residues long. Germline V gene data show CDR1 as LGHNA and CDR2 as YSLEER. The CDR3 coding sequence is TGCGCCAGCAGCCAAGACGCAGGGTTTGATACGCAGTATTTT. Residues: CASSQDAGFDTQYF.

This clone was seen once. The chain uses TRBV19 and TRBJ2-1; D may be TRBD1 or TRBD2 (5 bases each). Trimming took off 10 bases at V and 9 bases at J, with 16 bases between the two ends. This CDR3 is built from 12 residues. Germline values: CDR1 LNHDA, CDR2 SQIVND (reference sequence). The CDR3 sequence: CATGRTAGEQFF. In DNA, the CDR3 is TGTGCCACGGGACGCACGGCTGGTGAGCAGTTCTTC.

The V call is TRBV4-1, the J call TRBJ2-7, with D perhaps assigned TRBD1 or TRBD2 (5 bases each). The CDR3 extends over 14 amino acids. Germline V lookup: CDR1 MGHRA, CDR2 YSYEKL. The germline V and J ends were trimmed by 7 bases and 4 bases, with 17 bases remaining between them. CDR3 DNA sequence: TGCGCCAGCAAGGGGAGTCTACTAGAATACGAGCAGTACTTC. It is translated as CASKGSLLEYEQYF.

V and J are TRBV5-1 and TRBJ2-5, with D tentatively TRBD1 (8 bases). CDR3 size: 17 residues. The V and J ends lost 3 bases and 1 base respectively, with 19 bases between them. Germline values: CDR1 SGHRS, CDR2 YFSETQ. CDR3 in amino acids: CASSSGGTGGIQETQYF. In DNA, the CDR3 is TGCGCCAGCAGCTCCGGGGGGACAGGAGGGATCCAAGAGACCCAGTACTTC.

The J gene is TRBJ2-7, the V gene TRBV10-3; D unresolved. The CDR3 has 12 residues. CDR1 and CDR2 (germline): ENHRY, SYGVKD. Deletions cut 6 bases from V and 6 bases from J, with 12 bases between. CDR3: CAISPPSPEQYF. CDR3 coding DNA: TGTGCCATCAGCCCCCCATCCCCCGAGCAGTACTTC.

The chain carries TRBV10-3 and TRBJ1-5, with D uncertain. Trimming removed 4 bases from V and 1 base from J, with 11 bases in between. This CDR3 is built from 15 residues. Germline CDR1 is ENHRY and CDR2 is SYGVKD. The CDR3 sequence is CAISGGGQSNQPQHF. DNA for the CDR3: TGTGCCATCAGTGGGGGAGGCCAGAGCAATCAGCCCCAGCATTTT.

This clone is a singleton in its sample. The rearrangement links TRBV4-3 to TRBJ2-1; no clear D gene. Germline CDR1 and CDR2: LGHNA and YSLEER. This CDR3 contains 13 residues. The V end was cut by 3 bases, the J end by 7 bases, with 10 bases between. CDR3 region: CASSQEYWNEQFF. CDR3 DNA: TGCGCCAGCAGCCAGGAGTATTGGAATGAGCAGTTCTTC.

Regarding this clone: A much larger clone differs from this one at a single base, so this may be a read error. The V and J genes are TRBV11-2 and TRBJ1-6; D remains unclear. The CDR3 sequence is 15 residues long. Germline assignment: CDR1 SGHAT and CDR2 FQNNGV. The CDR3 reads CASNLEPGFNSPLHF. The CDR3 coding sequence is TGTGCCAGCAACTTAGAGCCGGGGTTTAATTCACCCCTCCACTTT. Filled out from reference TRBV11-2 and TRBJ1-6, the complete variable domain reads EAGVAQSPRYKIIEKRQSVAFWCNPISGHATLYWYQQILGQGPKLLIQFQNNGVVDDSQLPKDRFSAERLKGVDSTLKIQPAKLEDSAVYLCASNLEPGFNSPLHFGNGTRLTVT.

The chain joins TRBV27 to TRBJ2-3, with 8 bases identical to TRBD2. Germline V gene lookup returns CDR1 MNHEY and CDR2 SMNVEV (reference sequence). The CDR3 spans 15 residues. J lost 5 bases, V lost 4 bases, and 8 bases had no gene match. The CDR3 DNA follows: TGTGCCAGCAGTTCGCTAGCGGGTTCAGGAGATACGCAGTATTTT. Its translation is CASSSLAGSGDTQYF.

This sequence joins TRBV9 and TRBJ2-1; tentative D call: TRBD2 (6 bases). Germline loops: CDR1 SGDLS, CDR2 YYNGEE. The CDR3 is 15 residues long. Between the trimmed V and J ends, which lost 3 bases and 2 bases, there was a span of 12 bases. Here the CDR3 reads CASSAAGLTYNEQFF. The CDR3 region has the DNA TGTGCCAGCAGCGCCGCGGGGTTAACCTACAATGAGCAGTTCTTC.

The chain employs TRBV6-6 and TRBJ1-1; D call uncertain. Germline loops: CDR1 MNHNY, CDR2 SVGAGI (reference sequence). V lost 8 bases to trimming and J lost 1 base, with 8 bases between them. The CDR3 runs to 12 residues. Here the CDR3 reads CASLTANTEAFF. CDR3 DNA sequence: TGTGCCAGCCTCACCGCGAACACTGAAGCTTTCTTT.

Only a few counts were recorded for this clone. The V and J genes are TRBV30 and TRBJ1-3, with unresolved D. V lost 3 bases and J 0 bases, leaving 12 bases between the germline ends. This CDR3 spans 15 amino acids. Germline V lookup: CDR1 GTSNPN, CDR2 SVGIG (reference sequence). In DNA form, the CDR3 reads TGTGCCTGGAGCCTAGACGGTGGCTCTGGAAACACCATATATTTT. This encodes CAWSLDGGSGNTIYF.